The 5 T cell receptor beta chains in this list originate from one sample, sequenced in a study of cytotoxic CD8 clonotypes in ibrutinib-treated CLL (dated by TCRdb to 2020 to 2022). The library was made by the immunoSEQ multiplex PCR assay. The table comes from immuneACCESS by way of TCRdb, which keeps in-frame sequences with V and J called. Part of the clones is missing from these tables; in studies checked, under half for an unresolved V gene and the rest for unknown reasons. The table for this sample lists approximately 70,000 clones; 80% of them were counted only once. Jointly, the top ten make up roughly 7.1% of the sample. The time point label for this specimen denotes: progressive disease on ibrutinib. The sample in question was PBMCs, obtained at disease progression, from a patient treated with ibrutinib. These receptors were collected from a human donor with chronic lymphocytic leukemia.

The rearrangement links TRBV28 to TRBJ2-7; tentatively, D is TRBD1 (6 bases). Germline V gene data show CDR1 as MDHEN and CDR2 as SYDVKM. V was trimmed by 4 bases and J by 5 bases, leaving 15 bases between them. The CDR3 covers 14 residues. Here the CDR3 DNA reads TGTGCCAGCAGTTCTCCTACAGGGAAAAACGAGCAGTACTTC. It specifies CASSSPTGKNEQYF.

The rearrangement joins TRBV10-3 to TRBJ1-2; D might be TRBD1 (6 bases). Germline CDR1 and CDR2: ENHRY and SYGVKD. This CDR3 has 15 amino acids. With 3 bases removed from V and 1 base from J, the gap between germline ends came to 12 bases. CDR3 region: CAISETGSLNYGYTF. CDR3 nucleotide sequence: TGTGCCATCAGTGAAACAGGGTCCCTTAACTATGGCTACACCTTC.

The V call is TRBV7-2, the J call TRBJ2-7; maybe TRBD2 (5 bases). Trimming left V 5 bases short and J 3 bases short, with 17 bases between. CDR3 length: 15 amino acids. Germline-derived CDR1 and CDR2 are SGHTA and FQGNSA. The CDR3: CASSPVPTSLYEQYF. CDR3 sequence (DNA): TGTGCCAGCAGCCCAGTCCCAACTAGTCTCTACGAGCAGTACTTC.

The CDR3 loop is CASGPQSGTEYGYTF. The CDR3 bases are TGTGCTAGTGGTCCCCAGTCCGGGACAGAATATGGCTACACCTTC. The chain couples TRBV12-5 to TRBJ1-2, with 7 positions matching TRBD1. Losses at the gene ends were 5 bases for V and 5 bases for J; bases not matched to a gene: 11. Germline CDR1 reads LGHNT; CDR2 reads FRNRAP. This CDR3 has 15 residues.

The V gene is TRBV28, the J gene TRBJ2-7, with no clear D. Trimming left V 1 base short and J 2 bases short, with 6 bases between. The CDR3 has 13 amino acids. Germline V CDR1 and CDR2: MDHEN, SYDVKM. The CDR3 DNA is TGTGCCAGCAGTTTATCACGGACCTACGAGCAGTACTTC. Its translation: CASSLSRTYEQYF.